Below are 26 T cell receptor beta chains sequenced from a single sample in a study of blood T cell repertoires in COVID-19. The data were produced by immunoSEQ multiplex PCR, yet TCRdb's version contains in-frame clones alone and is incomplete. This table holds around 220,000 clones, 80% to 85% found once. Sequenced input: PBMCs or T cells enriched from blood (not recorded which). The receptors were sampled from a woman between 40 and 55 years old who had recovered from COVID-19.

This clone was observed a few times. The identical CDR3 is also encoded by other nucleotide sequences in the sample. The chain employs TRBV7-9 and TRBJ2-1; D is ambiguous. Germline assignment: CDR1 SEHNR and CDR2 FQNEAQ (reference sequence). The CDR3 runs 13 residues. The germline V and J ends were trimmed by 1 base and 4 bases, with 5 bases remaining between them. In nucleotides, the CDR3 is TGTGCCAGCAGCTTAGGGCAATACAATGAGCAGTTCTTC. It codes for CASSLGQYNEQFF.

This rearrangement joins TRBV9 to TRBJ1-4; D unresolved. V was cut by 0 bases and J by 2 bases, with 11 bases left in between. Germline CDR1 reads SGDLS; CDR2 reads YYNGEE. The CDR3 length is 16 residues. CDR3 amino acids: CASSVGAFTTNEKLFF. CDR3 DNA: TGTGCCAGCAGCGTAGGGGCTTTCACGACTAATGAAAAACTGTTTTTT.

This clone was recorded a few times. This sample also contains other DNA sequences that code for the same CDR3. The chain is built from TRBV10-1 and TRBJ1-1, with D uncertain. Trimming shortened V by 6 bases and J by 4 bases, and 12 bases separated the two germline ends. Germline CDR1 reads WNHNN; CDR2 reads SYGVQD (reference sequence). The CDR3 loop spans 13 amino acids. CDR3 DNA: TGCGCCAGCAGCGCGGGTCGAGGCACTGAAGCTTTCTTT. It codes for CASSAGRGTEAFF.

This clone was seen a single time. The gene calls are TRBV30 and TRBJ1-3; TRBD1 matches 8 bases. CDR1 and CDR2 (germline): GTSNPN, SVGIG (reference sequence). The CDR3 extends over 15 amino acids. After removal of 5 bases from V and 6 bases from J, the junction contained 12 bases not matched to a gene. The CDR3, as DNA: TGTGCCTGGGCCTGGACAGGGAGGGCGGAAAACACCATATATTTT. Protein product: CAWAWTGRAENTIYF.

This sequence joins TRBV4-1 and TRBJ2-1; weak D call: TRBD2 (5 bases). Germline CDR1 is MGHRA and CDR2 is YSYEKL. The V end lost 1 base, the J end lost 16 bases, and 17 bases lay between the germline ends. The CDR3 extends over 13 amino acids. CDR3: CASSQGLANSEFF. The CDR3 region has the DNA TGCGCCAGCAGCCAAGGGTTAGCGAACTCGGAATTCTTC.

The V and J genes are TRBV12-3 or TRBV12-4 and TRBJ1-3; D remains ambiguous. Deletions cut 7 bases from V and 3 bases from J, with 7 bases between. The CDR3 extends over 12 amino acids. CDR3 protein: CASTRFGNTIYF. The CDR3 region has the DNA TGTGCCAGCACCCGGTTTGGAAACACCATATATTTT.

J is TRBJ1-1 and V is TRBV4-1, with D tentatively TRBD1 (5 bases). There are 13 residues in the CDR3. Deletions cut 4 bases from V and 4 bases from J, with 10 bases between. Germline V gene sequence: CDR1 MGHRA, CDR2 YSYEKL. The CDR3 sequence: CASSRLGVTEAFF. CDR3 DNA: TGCGCCAGCAGCCGTCTAGGGGTCACTGAAGCTTTCTTT.

J is TRBJ1-4 and V is TRBV27; D may be TRBD1 (5 bases). Germline CDR1 and CDR2: MNHEY and SMNVEV (reference sequence). V lost 6 bases, J lost 3 bases, and 11 bases lay in between. The CDR3 consists of 14 residues. CDR3 amino acids: CASSPNRSNEKLFF. The CDR3 coding sequence is TGTGCCAGCAGCCCCAACAGGTCTAATGAAAAACTGTTTTTT.

The chain is built from TRBV21-1 and TRBJ1-6. TRBV21-1 represents a pseudogene. This CDR3 has 18 amino acids. CDR3 loop: CASSKAWTPPEYNSPLHF. DNA of the CDR3: TGTGCCAGCAGCAAAGCATGGACTCCCCCGGAGTATAATTCACCCCTCCACTTT.

The chain recombines TRBV29-1 with TRBJ2-3; 10 nucleotides agree with TRBD2. The trim removed 4 bases at V and 5 bases at J, leaving 3 bases unmatched. The germline gives CDR1 SQVTM, CDR2 ANQGSEA. The CDR3 runs 13 residues. CDR3 DNA sequence: TGCAGCGTTGTTGGGACTAGCGTAGATACGCAGTATTTT. It specifies CSVVGTSVDTQYF.

The table lists this clone with a few counts. The chain couples TRBV5-4 to TRBJ2-6, with no clear D. CDR3 length: 16 amino acids. Between the trimmed V and J ends, which lost 3 bases and 0 bases, there was a span of 10 bases. CDR1 SGHNT and CDR2 YYREEE come from the germline V gene (reference sequence). The CDR3 DNA sequence: TGTGCCAGCAGCTCAAGCTACCTCTCTGGGGCCAACGTCCTGACTTTC. Residues: CASSSSYLSGANVLTF. The variable domain in full, completed from reference TRBV5-4 and TRBJ2-6, reads ETGVTQSPTHLIKTRGQQVTLRCSSQSGHNTVSWYQQALGQGPQFIFQYYREEENGRGNFPPRFSGLQFPNYSSELNVNALELDDSALYLCASSSSYLSGANVLTFGAGSRLTVL.

J is TRBJ2-3 and V is TRBV3-1 (or the pseudogene TRBV3-2); 12 nucleotides match TRBD2. The V gene's germline CDR1 is LGHDT and CDR2 YNNKEL (reference sequence). The V gene end was trimmed by 4 bases and the J gene end by 5 bases; junction bases not matched to a gene: 7. The CDR3 is made up of 16 amino acids. CDR3 sequence: CASSRLAGEEGDTQYF. CDR3 nucleotides: TGTGCCAGCAGCCGACTAGCGGGAGAAGAGGGAGATACGCAGTATTTT.

The chain couples TRBV9 to TRBJ2-1; 16 positions match TRBD2. The germline CDR1 and CDR2 sequences are SGDLS and YYNGEE. V lost 3 bases and J lost 5; bases outside the gene matches: 2. The CDR3 covers 16 residues. For the CDR3, the DNA is TGTGCCAGCAGCGCCGGGACTAGCGGGAGGGACAATGAGCAGTTCTTC. Its protein is CASSAGTSGRDNEQFF.

V and J are TRBV5-4 and TRBJ2-1; 10 bases align to TRBD2. The CDR3 has 13 amino acids. CDR1 and CDR2 (germline): SGHNT, YYREEE (reference sequence). Unmatched junction bases numbered 3, after V lost 4 bases and J lost 8 bases. The CDR3 is CASSGTSDDEQFF. The CDR3 region has the DNA TGTGCCAGCAGCGGGACTAGCGACGATGAGCAGTTCTTC.

The chain recombines TRBV6-1 with TRBJ2-7; the D gene is possibly TRBD2 (6 bases). V was cut by 3 bases and J by 4 bases, with 16 bases left in between. Germline V lookup: CDR1 MNHNS, CDR2 SASEGT. The CDR3 is made up of 15 amino acids. The CDR3: CASSEGQGGKYEQYV. Here the CDR3 DNA reads TGTGCCAGCAGTGAGGGGCAGGGAGGCAAATACGAGCAGTACGTC.

Details on this clone: A junction boundary mismatches the germline segment, possibly from a read error. The chain combines TRBV9 with TRBJ1-2, with D possibly being TRBD1 (5 bases). Germline V CDR1 and CDR2: SGDLS, YYNGEE. This CDR3 region has 10 residues. CDR3 DNA: TGTGCCAGCCTACAGGACGTCTCCCATTTC. It encodes CASLQDVSHF.

The CDR3 loop is CASSFEGGRNTGELFF. CDR3 bases: TGTGCCAGCAGTTTTGAGGGGGGGCGGAACACCGGGGAGCTGTTTTTT. The chain recombines TRBV27 with TRBJ2-2, with D tentatively TRBD2 (7 bases). Germline CDR1 and CDR2: MNHEY and SMNVEV (reference sequence). Deletions cut 3 bases from V and 1 base from J, with 12 bases between. The CDR3 spans 16 residues.

The chain links TRBV27 to TRBJ1-6; possibly TRBD1 for D (5 bases). This CDR3 contains 16 residues. The V and J ends lost 5 bases and 7 bases respectively, with 18 bases between them. Germline CDR1 reads MNHEY; CDR2 reads SMNVEV (reference sequence). The chain's CDR3 is CASSGYTGDRNSPLHF. For the CDR3, the DNA is TGTGCCAGCAGTGGGTACACGGGGGACCGAAATTCACCCCTCCACTTT.

This clone has only one observation. J is TRBJ1-2 and V is TRBV6-5, with 9 bases matching TRBD1. The germline gives CDR1 MNHEY, CDR2 SVGAGI. The CDR3 spans 15 residues. J gave up 6 bases and V 6 bases, and 11 bases lay outside the gene matches. DNA of the CDR3: TGTGCCAGCAGCGCCACACAGGGGGCGCTTGATGGCTACACCTTC. It codes for CASSATQGALDGYTF.

The chain is built from TRBV15 and TRBJ2-5; the D gene is possibly TRBD1 (5 bases). With 5 bases removed from V and 6 bases from J, the gap between germline ends came to 16 bases. The CDR3 contains 14 residues. Germline CDR1 reads LNHNV; CDR2 reads YYDKDF (reference sequence). CDR3 nucleotide sequence: TGTGCCACCAGCGACCGGCAGGGTAGGAAGACCCAGTACTTC. It is translated as CATSDRQGRKTQYF.

The gene calls are TRBV12-3 or TRBV12-4 and TRBJ1-2; TRBD1 matches at 7 bases. The J segment lost 4 bases and the V segment lost 2 bases, leaving 1 base of the junction unmatched. CDR3 length: 13 amino acids. CDR3 nucleotide sequence: TGTGCCAGCAGTTTATGGGACAGCTATGGCTACACCTTC. It is translated as CASSLWDSYGYTF.

As DNA, the CDR3 is TGCGCCAGCAGCCCGGGACAGGGAGGGAACATGAACACTGAAGCTTTCTTT. Protein product: CASSPGQGGNMNTEAFF. The rearrangement uses TRBV5-1 and TRBJ1-1; 9 bases are a match to TRBD1. The CDR3 sequence is 17 residues long. After removal of 4 bases from V and 0 bases from J, the junction contained 10 bases not matched to a gene. The germline CDR1 and CDR2 sequences are SGHRS and YFSETQ.

This clone was recorded at least ten times. This sequence joins TRBV4-1 and TRBJ2-6, with 7 nucleotides matching TRBD1. The trim removed 1 base at V and 0 bases at J, leaving 12 bases unmatched. The CDR3 has 20 residues. Germline V CDR1 and CDR2: MGHRA, YSYEKL. The CDR3 nucleotides read TGCGCCAGCAGCCAAGGCCTCGGCCCAGGGGGTATCTCTGGGGCCAACGTCCTGACTTTC. It translates to CASSQGLGPGGISGANVLTF.

This clone appeared a single time. The chain uses TRBV7-2 and TRBJ2-3; 7 bases are a match to TRBD1. V gave up 3 bases and J gave up 4 bases; unmatched junction bases: 4. The CDR3 contains 14 residues. Germline V gene lookup returns CDR1 SGHTA and CDR2 FQGNSA. DNA for the CDR3: TGTGCCAGCAGCTTCGACAGGGTTGCAGATACGCAGTATTTT. Its protein is CASSFDRVADTQYF.

The rearrangement uses TRBV2 and TRBJ2-1, with D possibly being TRBD2 (6 bases). CDR3 size: 15 residues. Germline V gives CDR1 SNHLY, CDR2 FYNNEI. Trimming left V 3 bases short and J 2 bases short, with 11 bases between. CDR3: CASSEGRDPYNEQFF. In DNA form, the CDR3 reads TGTGCCAGCAGTGAGGGGCGGGATCCCTACAATGAGCAGTTCTTC.

This rearrangement joins TRBV30 to TRBJ2-5; 12 bases are a match to TRBD2. CDR3 length equals 14 residues. CDR1 and CDR2 (germline): GTSNPN, SVGIG (reference sequence). After removal of 7 bases from V and 1 base from J, the junction contained 4 bases not matched to a gene. DNA of the CDR3: TGTGCCTCTAGGACTAGCGGGATCCAAGAGACCCAGTACTTC. This codes for CASRTSGIQETQYF.